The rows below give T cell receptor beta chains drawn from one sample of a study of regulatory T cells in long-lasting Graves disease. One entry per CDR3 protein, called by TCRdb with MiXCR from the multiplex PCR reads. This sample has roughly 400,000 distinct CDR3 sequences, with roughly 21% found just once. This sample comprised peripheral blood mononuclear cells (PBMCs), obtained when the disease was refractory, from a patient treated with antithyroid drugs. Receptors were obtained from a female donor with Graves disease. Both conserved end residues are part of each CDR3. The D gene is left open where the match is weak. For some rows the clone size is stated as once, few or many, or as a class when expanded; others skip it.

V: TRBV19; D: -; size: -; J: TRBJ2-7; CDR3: CASSSDWAANSYEQYF; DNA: TGTGCCAGTAGTTCGGACTGGGCAGCCAATTCCTACGAGCAGTACTTC
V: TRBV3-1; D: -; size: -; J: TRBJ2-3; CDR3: CASSQDPALRNTQYF; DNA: TGTGCCAGCAGCCAAGACCCCGCCCTTCGAAATACGCAGTATTTT
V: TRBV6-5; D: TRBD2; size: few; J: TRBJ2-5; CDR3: CASSYLLAGGWETQYF; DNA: TGTGCCAGCAGTTACCTTCTAGCGGGAGGTTGGGAGACCCAGTACTTC
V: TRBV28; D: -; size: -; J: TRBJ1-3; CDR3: CASSSDIGNTIYF; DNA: TGTGCCAGCAGTTCAGACATTGGAAACACCATATATTTT
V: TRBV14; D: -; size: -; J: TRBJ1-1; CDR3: CASSQVALVGGTEAFF; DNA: TGTGCCAGCAGCCAAGTGGCCTTGGTTGGAGGCACTGAAGCTTTCTTT
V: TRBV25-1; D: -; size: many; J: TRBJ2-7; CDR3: CASRNKDSMYEQYF; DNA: TGTGCCAGCAGGAACAAGGACAGCATGTACGAGCAGTACTTC
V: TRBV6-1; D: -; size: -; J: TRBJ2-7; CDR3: CASTIDSYGQYF; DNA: TGTGCCAGCACGATAGACTCTTACGGGCAGTACTTC
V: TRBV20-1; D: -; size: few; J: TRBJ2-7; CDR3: CSAKETGRYEQYF; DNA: TGCAGTGCTAAAGAGACAGGTCGCTACGAGCAGTACTTC
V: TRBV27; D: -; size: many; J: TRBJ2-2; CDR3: CASSPVAGGELFF; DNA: TGTGCCAGCAGTCCGGTTGCGGGGGGGGAGCTGTTTTTT
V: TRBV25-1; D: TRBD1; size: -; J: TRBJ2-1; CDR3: CASSERQGNEQFF; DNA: TGTGCCAGCAGTGAAAGACAGGGCAATGAGCAGTTCTTC
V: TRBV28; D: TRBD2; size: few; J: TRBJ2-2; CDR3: CASSFLIGTSGRNTGELFF; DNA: TGTGCCAGCAGTTTTTTGATCGGGACTAGCGGGAGGAACACCGGGGAGCTGTTTTTT
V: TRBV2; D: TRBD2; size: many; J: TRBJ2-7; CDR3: CASSGAGALVEQYF; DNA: TGTGCCAGCAGTGGGGCGGGAGCCCTTGTCGAGCAGTACTTC
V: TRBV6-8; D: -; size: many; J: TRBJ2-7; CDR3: CASASGDLYYEQYF; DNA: TGTGCCAGCGCGTCGGGGGACTTATACTACGAGCAGTACTTC
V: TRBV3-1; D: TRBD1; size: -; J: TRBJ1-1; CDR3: CASSQGDSYEAFF; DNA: TGTGCCAGCAGCCAAGGGGACAGCTATGAAGCTTTCTTT
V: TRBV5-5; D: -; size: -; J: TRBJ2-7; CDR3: CASSLEPTPYEQYF; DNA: TGTGCCAGCAGCTTGGAACCAACCCCCTACGAGCAGTACTTC
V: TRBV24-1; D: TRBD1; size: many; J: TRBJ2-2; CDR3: CATSDPGQGGGNTGELFF; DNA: TGTGCCACCAGTGACCCAGGACAGGGCGGCGGGAACACCGGGGAGCTGTTTTTT
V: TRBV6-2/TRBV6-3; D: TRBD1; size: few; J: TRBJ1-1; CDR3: CASSEAGGFTEAFF; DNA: TGTGCCAGCAGTGAAGCAGGGGGTTTCACTGAAGCTTTCTTT
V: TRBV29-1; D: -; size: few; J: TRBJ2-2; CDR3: CSVEGYTGELFF; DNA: TGCAGCGTTGAGGGATACACCGGGGAGCTGTTTTTT
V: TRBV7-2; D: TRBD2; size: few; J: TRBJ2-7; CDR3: CASTKTSGPYEQYF; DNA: TGTGCCAGCACCAAGACTAGCGGTCCCTACGAGCAGTACTTC
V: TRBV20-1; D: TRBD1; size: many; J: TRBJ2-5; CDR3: CSAREAGGVEETQYF; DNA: TGCAGTGCTAGAGAGGCAGGGGGTGTTGAAGAGACCCAGTACTTC
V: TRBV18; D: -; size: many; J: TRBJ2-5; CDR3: CASSQQGAGQETQYF; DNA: TGTGCCAGCTCACAGCAGGGTGCGGGGCAAGAGACCCAGTACTTC
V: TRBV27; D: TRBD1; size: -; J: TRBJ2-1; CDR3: CASSPTGGQGGYNEQFF; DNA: TGTGCCAGCAGCCCGACCGGGGGACAGGGAGGGTACAATGAGCAGTTCTTC
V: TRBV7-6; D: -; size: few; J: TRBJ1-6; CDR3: CASSLRGRSSYNSPLHF; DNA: TGTGCCAGCAGCCTAAGGGGACGGAGCTCCTATAATTCACCCCTCCACTTT
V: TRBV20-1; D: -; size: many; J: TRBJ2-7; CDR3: CSARSQNEQYF; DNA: TGCAGTGCTAGATCGCAAAACGAGCAGTACTTC
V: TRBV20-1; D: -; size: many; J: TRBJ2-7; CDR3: CSARDTSTAYEQYF; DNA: TGCAGTGCTAGAGATACGAGCACAGCCTACGAGCAGTACTTC
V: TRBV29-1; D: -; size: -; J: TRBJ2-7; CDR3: CSVEDRSGYYEQYF; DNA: TGCAGCGTTGAAGATCGGAGCGGTTACTACGAGCAGTACTTC
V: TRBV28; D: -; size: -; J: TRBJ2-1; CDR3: CASSWSGRNNEQFF; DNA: TGTGCCAGCAGTTGGTCAGGGCGGAACAATGAGCAGTTCTTC
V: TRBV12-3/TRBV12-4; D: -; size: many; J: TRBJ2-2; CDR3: CASGPGWSSTGELFF; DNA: TGTGCCAGCGGTCCGGGATGGTCTTCGACCGGGGAGCTGTTTTTT
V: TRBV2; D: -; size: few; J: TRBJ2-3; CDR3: CASSIAATDTQYF; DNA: TGTGCCAGCTCCATAGCGGCCACAGATACGCAGTATTTT